The following is a TCR beta chain sequence with its context. This entry belongs to a study of T cells in Graves' hyperthyroidism and ophthalmopathy. Germline V CDR1 and CDR2: MNHNS, SASEGT. CDR3 length equals 14 residues. V was trimmed by 5 bases and J by 3 bases, leaving 11 bases between them. It was RNA transcripts that yielded the amplified TCR beta CDR3 regions. HTBI primers were the set used in a first-round RT-PCR of the TCR CDR3. TCRdb processed the multiplex PCR reads anew with MiXCR; each CDR3 protein has one entry. This sample carries 450,000 to 700,000 distinct CDR3 sequences, roughly 50% of them seen once, and the ten largest clones take around 20%.

Material for sequencing was peripheral blood or thyroid tissue (not recorded which). The rearrangement links TRBV6-1 to TRBJ1-5; D unclear. This clonotype was sampled from an adult woman with Graves' disease, either hyperthyroidism or ophthalmopathy (not recorded which). The CDR3 loop is CASSLVRFNQPQHF. The CDR3 nucleotides are TGTGCCAGCAGTTTGGTTCGCTTCAATCAGCCCCAGCATTTT.